This is a list of T cell receptor beta chains from one sample in a study of blood T cell repertoires in COVID-19. Repertoires were generated with immunoSEQ multiplex PCR, while TCRdb's copy carries only in-frame clones and drops some. The top ten clones hold approximately 7.6% of a sample with 200,000 to 300,000 clones, approximately 90% of them seen once. Material for sequencing was peripheral blood. The receptors were sampled from a man between 60 and 75 years old who had recovered from COVID-19. Each CDR3 is given with its conserved first and last residue. A D gene is named only where the DNA matches it firmly. Where a row states a size, it is once, few, many or the class of an expanded clone; other rows omit it.

clone_size j_call d_call v_call cdr3_nt cdr3_aa
once TRBJ2-7 TRBD1 TRBV18 TGTGCCAGCTCACCCGGGACAGGGGGGAACGAGCAGTACTTC CASSPGTGGNEQYF
- TRBJ2-3 TRBD2 TRBV3-1/TRBV3-2 TGTGCCAGCAGCCAAGATCGGGGGGGGGCCTATACAGATACGCAGTATTTT CASSQDRGGAYTDTQYF
few TRBJ2-7 TRBD1 TRBV3-1/TRBV3-2 TGTGCCAGCAGCCAGTCGGACAGGGGGGCCTACGAGCAGTACTTC CASSQSDRGAYEQYF
- TRBJ2-1 - TRBV4-2 TGTGCCAGCAGCCAAGATTGGGGAGGCTACAATGAGCAGTTCTTC CASSQDWGGYNEQFF
- TRBJ2-1 - TRBV7-2 TGTGCCAGCAGCTTACTCGGCGGGGAGTCCAATGAGCAGTTCTTC CASSLLGGESNEQFF
- TRBJ1-1 - TRBV12-3/TRBV12-4 TGTGCCAGCAGACAACAGGGGAACACTGAAGCTTTCTTT CASRQQGNTEAFF
few TRBJ2-7 TRBD2 TRBV27 TGTGCCAGCAGTTTATATAAGCGGGGACCCTACGAGCAGTACTTC CASSLYKRGPYEQYF
once TRBJ1-1 - TRBV5-1 TGCGCCAGCAGCTTTGGCGACAGATTGAACACTGAAGCTTTCTTT CASSFGDRLNTEAFF
- TRBJ1-1 - TRBV10-2 TGCGCCAGTCGACAGGTCGCCAACACTGAAGCTTTCTTT CASRQVANTEAFF
- TRBJ2-5 TRBD2 TRBV6-2/TRBV6-3 TGTGCCAGCAGTTTAGTAGCGGGGGTAGAGACCCAGTACTTC CASSLVAGVETQYF
- TRBJ1-2 - TRBV2 TGTGCCAGCTCCGGGTCCCAAACGAGCTACACCTTC CASSGSQTSYTF
- TRBJ2-7 - TRBV7-9 TGTGCCAGCAGCCGGGGCGGGGACGAGCAGTACTTC CASSRGGDEQYF
- TRBJ2-1 - TRBV5-1 TGCGCCAGCACTCGGGGGGCCTCCGCCTACAATGAGCAGTTCTTC CASTRGASAYNEQFF
- TRBJ1-6 TRBD1 TRBV30 TGTGCCTGGAGTGTGGGACAGAATAATTCACCCCTCCACTTT CAWSVGQNNSPLHF
- TRBJ2-5 TRBD2 TRBV3-1/TRBV3-2 TGTGCCAGCAGCCACGGACTAGTGAGAACCCGAGAGACCCAGTACTTC CASSHGLVRTRETQYF